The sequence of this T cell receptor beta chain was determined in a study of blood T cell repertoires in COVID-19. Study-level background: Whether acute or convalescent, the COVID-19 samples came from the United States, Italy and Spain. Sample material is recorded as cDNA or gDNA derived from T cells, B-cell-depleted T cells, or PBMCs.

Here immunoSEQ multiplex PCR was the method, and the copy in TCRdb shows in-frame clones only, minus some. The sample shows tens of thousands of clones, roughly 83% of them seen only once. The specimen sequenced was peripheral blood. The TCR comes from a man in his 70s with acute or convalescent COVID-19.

CDR3 in DNA: TGTGCCAGCAGTTACTCCGGGACAGGGGGAACGTATGGCTACACCTTC. The encoded protein is CASSYSGTGGTYGYTF. This chain links TRBV6-5 with TRBJ1-2; TRBD1 matches at 11 bases. The germline V gene has CDR1 MNHEY and CDR2 SVGAGI. The J segment lost 5 bases and the V segment lost 0 bases, leaving 5 bases of the junction unmatched. The CDR3 is made up of 16 amino acids.